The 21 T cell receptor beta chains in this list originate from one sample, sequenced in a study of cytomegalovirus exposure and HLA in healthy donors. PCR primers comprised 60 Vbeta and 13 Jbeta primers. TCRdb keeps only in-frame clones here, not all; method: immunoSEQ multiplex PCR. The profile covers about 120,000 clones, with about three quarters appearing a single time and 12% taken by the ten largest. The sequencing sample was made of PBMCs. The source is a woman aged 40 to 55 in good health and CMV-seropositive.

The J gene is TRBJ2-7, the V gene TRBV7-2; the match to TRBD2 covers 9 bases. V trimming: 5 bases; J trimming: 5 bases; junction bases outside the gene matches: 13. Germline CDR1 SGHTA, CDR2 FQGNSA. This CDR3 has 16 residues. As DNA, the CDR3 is TGTGCCAGCAGCCCCGTGGGCGGGGGGGCCCCCAACGAGCAGTACTTC. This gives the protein CASSPVGGGAPNEQYF.

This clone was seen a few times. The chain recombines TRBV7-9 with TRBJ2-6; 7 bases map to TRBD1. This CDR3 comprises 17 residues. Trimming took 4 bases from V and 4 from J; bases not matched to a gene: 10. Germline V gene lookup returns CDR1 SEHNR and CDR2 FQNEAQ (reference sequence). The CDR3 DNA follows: TGTGCCAGCAGCTCCCGACAGGGAAGGAGCGGGGCCAACGTCCTGACTTTC. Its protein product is CASSSRQGRSGANVLTF.

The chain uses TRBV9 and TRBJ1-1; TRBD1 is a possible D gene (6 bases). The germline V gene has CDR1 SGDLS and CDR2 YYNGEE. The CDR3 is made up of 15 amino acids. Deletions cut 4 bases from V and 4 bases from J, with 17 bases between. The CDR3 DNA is TGTGCCAGCAGCACAGGACCAGGGGCCCCCACTGAAGCTTTCTTT. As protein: CASSTGPGAPTEAFF.

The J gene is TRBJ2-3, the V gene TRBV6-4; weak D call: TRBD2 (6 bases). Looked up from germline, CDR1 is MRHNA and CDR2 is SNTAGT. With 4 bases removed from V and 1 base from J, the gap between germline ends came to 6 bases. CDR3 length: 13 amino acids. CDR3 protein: CASSGEGTDTQYF. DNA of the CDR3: TGTGCCAGCAGTGGGGAGGGCACAGATACGCAGTATTTT.

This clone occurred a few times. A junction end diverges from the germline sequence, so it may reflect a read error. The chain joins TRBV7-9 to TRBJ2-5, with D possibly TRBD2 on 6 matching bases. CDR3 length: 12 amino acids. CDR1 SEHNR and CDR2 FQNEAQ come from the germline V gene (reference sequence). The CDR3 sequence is CSSSRDLETQYF. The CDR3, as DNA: TGTTCCAGCAGCCGGGACTTAGAGACCCAGTACTTC.

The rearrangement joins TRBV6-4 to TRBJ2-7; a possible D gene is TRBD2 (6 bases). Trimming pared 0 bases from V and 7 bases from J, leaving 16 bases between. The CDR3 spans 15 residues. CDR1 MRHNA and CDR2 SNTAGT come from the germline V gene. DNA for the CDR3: TGTGCCAGCAGTGACTCCAGGGACTGGGTAAAGGAGCAGTACTTC. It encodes CASSDSRDWVKEQYF.

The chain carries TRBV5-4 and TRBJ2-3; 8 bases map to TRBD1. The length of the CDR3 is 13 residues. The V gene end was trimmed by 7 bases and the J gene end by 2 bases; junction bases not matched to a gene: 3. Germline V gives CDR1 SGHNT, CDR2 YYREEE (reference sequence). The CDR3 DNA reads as TGTGCCAGCGGGGACAGGCTCACAGATACGCAGTATTTT. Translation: CASGDRLTDTQYF.

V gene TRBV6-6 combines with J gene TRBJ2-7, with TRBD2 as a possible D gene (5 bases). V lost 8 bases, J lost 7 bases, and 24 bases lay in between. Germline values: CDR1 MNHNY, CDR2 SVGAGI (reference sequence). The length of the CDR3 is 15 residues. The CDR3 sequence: CASQTPPTASGEQYF. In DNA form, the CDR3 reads TGTGCCAGCCAAACCCCCCCGACTGCCTCGGGGGAGCAGTACTTC.

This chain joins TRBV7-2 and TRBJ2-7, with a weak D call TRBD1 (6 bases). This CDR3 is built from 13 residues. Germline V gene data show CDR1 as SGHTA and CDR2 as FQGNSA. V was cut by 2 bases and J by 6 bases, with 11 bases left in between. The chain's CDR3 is CASSLWGPSEQYF. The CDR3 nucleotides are TGTGCCAGCAGCTTATGGGGGCCCTCCGAGCAGTACTTC.

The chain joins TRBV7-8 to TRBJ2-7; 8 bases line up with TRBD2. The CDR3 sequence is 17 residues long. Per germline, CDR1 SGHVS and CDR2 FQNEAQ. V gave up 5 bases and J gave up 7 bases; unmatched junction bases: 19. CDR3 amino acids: CASSPDGGGGGRAEQYF. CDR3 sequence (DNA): TGTGCCAGCAGCCCGGACGGAGGCGGCGGGGGGCGAGCAGAGCAGTACTTC.

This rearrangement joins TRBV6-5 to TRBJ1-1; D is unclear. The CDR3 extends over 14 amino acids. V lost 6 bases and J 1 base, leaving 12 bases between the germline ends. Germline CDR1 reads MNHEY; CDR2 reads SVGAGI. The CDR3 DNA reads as TGTGCCAGCAGCCCTTCTCGACAGAACACTGAAGCTTTCTTT. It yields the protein CASSPSRQNTEAFF.

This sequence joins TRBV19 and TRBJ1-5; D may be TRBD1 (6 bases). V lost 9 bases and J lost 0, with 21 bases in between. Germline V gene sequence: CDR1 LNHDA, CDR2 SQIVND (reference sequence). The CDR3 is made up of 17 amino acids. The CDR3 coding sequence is TGTGCCAGCCTCCCCGGGGGGACACTTTATAGCAATCAGCCCCAGCATTTT. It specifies CASLPGGTLYSNQPQHF.

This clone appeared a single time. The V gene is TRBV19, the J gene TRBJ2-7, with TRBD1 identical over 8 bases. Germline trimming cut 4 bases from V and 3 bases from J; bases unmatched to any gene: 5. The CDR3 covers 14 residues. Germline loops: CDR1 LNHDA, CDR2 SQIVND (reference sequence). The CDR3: CASSRGQGYYEQYF. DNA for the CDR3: TGTGCCAGTAGTAGAGGACAGGGATACTACGAGCAGTACTTC.

This CDR3 reads CASSKTGITDTQYF. In DNA form, the CDR3 reads TGTGCCAGCAGCAAGACAGGGATCACAGATACGCAGTATTTT. The V and J genes are TRBV7-9 and TRBJ2-3, with 7 bases fitting TRBD1. Germline V lookup: CDR1 SEHNR, CDR2 FQNEAQ (reference sequence). The CDR3 is 14 residues long. V shed 5 bases and J 2 bases; nucleotides not matched to a gene: 4.

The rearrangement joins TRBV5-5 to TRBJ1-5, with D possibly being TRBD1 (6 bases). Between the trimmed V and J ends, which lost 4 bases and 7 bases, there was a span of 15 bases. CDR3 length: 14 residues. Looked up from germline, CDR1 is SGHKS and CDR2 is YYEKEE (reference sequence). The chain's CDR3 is CASSDQGMRQPQHF. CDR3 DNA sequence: TGTGCCAGCAGCGACCAGGGGATGCGGCAGCCCCAGCATTTT.

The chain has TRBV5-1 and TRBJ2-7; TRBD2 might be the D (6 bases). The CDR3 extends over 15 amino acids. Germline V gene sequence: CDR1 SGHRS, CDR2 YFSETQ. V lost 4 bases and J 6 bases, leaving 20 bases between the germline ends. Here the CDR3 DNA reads TGCGCCAGCAGCCCCGGCGTGGGGGGTGCAGGCGAGCAGTACTTC. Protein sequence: CASSPGVGGAGEQYF.

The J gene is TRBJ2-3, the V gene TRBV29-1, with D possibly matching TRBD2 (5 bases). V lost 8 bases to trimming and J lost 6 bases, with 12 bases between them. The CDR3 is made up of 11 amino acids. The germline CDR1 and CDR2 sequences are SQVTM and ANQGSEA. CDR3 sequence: CSIERVDTQYF. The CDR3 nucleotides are TGCAGCATCGAGAGGGTGGATACGCAGTATTTT.

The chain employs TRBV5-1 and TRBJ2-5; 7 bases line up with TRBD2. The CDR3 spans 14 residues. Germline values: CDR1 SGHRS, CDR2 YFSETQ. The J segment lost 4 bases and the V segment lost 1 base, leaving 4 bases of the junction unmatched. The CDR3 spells CASSLRSSGETQYF. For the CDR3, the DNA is TGCGCCAGCAGCTTGAGGTCTAGCGGAGAGACCCAGTACTTC. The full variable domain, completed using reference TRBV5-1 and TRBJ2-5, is KAGVTQTPRYLIKTRGQQVTLSCSPISGHRSVSWYQQTPGQGLQFLFEYFSETQRNKGNFPGRFSGRQFSNSRSEMNVSTLELGDSALYLCASSLRSSGETQYFGPGTRLLVL.

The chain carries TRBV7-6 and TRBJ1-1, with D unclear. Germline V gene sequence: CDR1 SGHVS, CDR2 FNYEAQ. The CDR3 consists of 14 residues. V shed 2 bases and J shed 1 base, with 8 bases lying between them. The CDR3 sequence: CASSLNPQNTEAFF. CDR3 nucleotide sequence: TGTGCCAGCAGCTTAAATCCCCAGAACACTGAAGCTTTCTTT. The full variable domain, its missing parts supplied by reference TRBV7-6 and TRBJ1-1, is GAGVSQSPRYKVTKRGQDVALRCDPISGHVSLYWYRQALGQGPEFLTYFNYEAQQDKSGLPNDRFSAERPEGSISTLTIQRTEQRDSAMYRCASSLNPQNTEAFFGQGTRLTVV.

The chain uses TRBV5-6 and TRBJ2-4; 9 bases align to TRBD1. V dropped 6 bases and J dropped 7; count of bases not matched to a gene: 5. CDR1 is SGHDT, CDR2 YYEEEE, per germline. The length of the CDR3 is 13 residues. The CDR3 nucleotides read TGTGCCAGCACCATAGACAGGGGGAACATTCAGTACTTC. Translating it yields CASTIDRGNIQYF.

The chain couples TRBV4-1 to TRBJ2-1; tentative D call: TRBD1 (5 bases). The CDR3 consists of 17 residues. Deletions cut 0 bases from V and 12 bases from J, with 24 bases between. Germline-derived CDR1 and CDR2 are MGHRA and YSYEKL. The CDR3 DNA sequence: TGCGCCAGCAGCCAAGATTACGAAGGCTTCCCCTCCCAGGGGCAGTTCTTC. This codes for CASSQDYEGFPSQGQFF.